The clone carrying this TCR beta chain was counted many times. Its antigen is not known. This entry comes from a study of neurological immune-mediated disorders. The time point is: technical triplicate 3. The sorted libraries were prepared using approximately 970,000 CD4+ or CD8+ T cells that had themselves been sorted. Findings and caveats of the study: Expanded clones shared no CDR3 amino acid sequences across subjects, suggesting private repertoires in all groups.

By 5'RACE with 10-nucleotide random UMIs, the cDNA was made. TCRdb re-called the 5' RACE reads with MiXCR, one entry per CDR3 protein. The repertoire holds about 30,000 distinct CDR3 sequences, with roughly a sixth as singletons. Germline CDR1 reads KGHSH; CDR2 reads LQKENI. V gave up 2 bases and J gave up 4 bases, with 3 bases separating them. CDR3 length: 13 residues. Sequenced: CD4+ T cells from blood. This sequence originates from a female donor with HTLV-1-associated myelopathy (HAM/TSP). The V and J genes are TRBV18 and TRBJ2-6; no clear D gene. The CDR3 here is CASSPTGANVLTF. The CDR3 bases are TGTGCCAGCTCACCAACGGGGGCCAACGTCCTGACTTTC.